Following are 27 T cell receptor beta chains from one sample sequenced in a study of blood T cell repertoires in COVID-19 (dated by TCRdb to between 2020 and 2021). Library generation was performed with the immunoSEQ multiplex PCR assay. The clones in this table, taken by TCRdb from immuneACCESS, are in-frame only. Not every clone is retained; where verified, under half of the shortfall comes from an unresolved V gene, and the cause of the rest is unknown. In all, the sample holds 350,000 to 400,000 clones, and over 75% of those were seen once. The top ten hold around 1.9% of the sample. The sample was PBMCs or T cells enriched from blood (not recorded which). The receptor set was obtained from a man aged 40-55 years in a cohort exposed to, infected with or recovered from COVID-19 (not recorded which).

V gene TRBV28 combines with J gene TRBJ2-2, with 9 nucleotides matching TRBD1. Per the germline V gene, CDR1 is MDHEN and CDR2 is SYDVKM. J was trimmed by 5 bases and V by 6 bases; bases with no gene match: 10. The CDR3 loop spans 16 amino acids. CDR3 residues: CASRGRTGVTTGELFF. CDR3 coding DNA: TGTGCCAGCAGGGGAAGGACAGGGGTTACAACCGGGGAGCTGTTTTTT.

The rearrangement joins TRBV9 to TRBJ1-2, with TRBD1 identical over 8 bases. V lost 0 bases and J lost 4; bases outside the gene matches: 8. This CDR3 is built from 16 residues. Germline loops: CDR1 SGDLS, CDR2 YYNGEE. CDR3 region: CASSVGGQGSLYGYTF. For the CDR3, the DNA is TGTGCCAGCAGCGTAGGTGGACAGGGTAGCCTCTATGGCTACACCTTC.

The chain carries TRBV5-6 and TRBJ1-5; D remains unclear. The CDR3 covers 16 residues. Germline CDR1 reads SGHDT; CDR2 reads YYEEEE. With 0 bases removed from V and 0 bases from J, the gap between germline ends came to 10 bases. CDR3 nucleotide sequence: TGTGCCAGCAGCTTGGCACTTGGGCTTAGCAATCAGCCCCAGCATTTT. The encoded protein is CASSLALGLSNQPQHF.

The sample holds one count of this clone. The CDR3 coding sequence is TGTGCCTGGAGTTCCCGGGACACTTACCTTGGAGGCTACACCTTC. Encoded protein: CAWSSRDTYLGGYTF. The chain couples TRBV30 to TRBJ1-2; perhaps TRBD1 as D (6 bases). Deletions cut 2 bases from V and 8 bases from J, with 21 bases between. This CDR3 spans 15 amino acids. Germline assignment: CDR1 GTSNPN and CDR2 SVGIG (reference sequence). Full variable domain (missing parts from reference TRBV30 and TRBJ1-2): SQTIHQWPATLVQPVGSPLSLECTVEGTSNPNLYWYRQAAGRGLQLLFYSVGIGQISSEVPQNLSASRPQDRQFILSSKKLLLSDSGFYLCAWSSRDTYLGGYTFGSGTRLTVV.

This chain connects TRBV30 to TRBJ2-7; 9 bases are shared with TRBD2. The ends lost 7 bases at V and 4 bases at J; junction bases unmatched: 11. CDR1 and CDR2 from the germline V gene are GTSNPN and SVGIG (reference sequence). The CDR3 totals 14 residues. In nucleotides, the CDR3 is TGTGCCTTGGGACTAGCCCGCCGGATGTACGAGCAGTACTTC. Protein: CALGLARRMYEQYF.

The chain has TRBV7-3 and TRBJ2-2; TRBD1 matches 7 bases. The CDR3 consists of 17 residues. Germline V gene sequence: CDR1 SGHTA, CDR2 FQGTGA. The V segment lost 5 bases and the J segment 6 bases; nucleotides outside the gene matches: 15. CDR3 sequence reads: CASSPPATGIRPGELFF. DNA of the CDR3: TGTGCCAGCAGCCCCCCCGCGACAGGGATTCGCCCCGGGGAGCTGTTTTTT.

The chain combines TRBV6-5 with TRBJ2-6; 7 bases map to TRBD1. The CDR3 runs to 14 residues. V shed 8 bases and J 2 bases; nucleotides not matched to a gene: 3. CDR1 MNHEY and CDR2 SVGAGI come from the germline V gene. CDR3 bases: TGTGCCAGCCTTAGGGGGCCTGGGGCCAACGTCCTGACTTTC. Amino acid sequence: CASLRGPGANVLTF.

The V call is TRBV7-2, the J call TRBJ2-7; maybe TRBD2 (6 bases). Trimming took off 7 bases at V and 1 base at J, with 17 bases between the two ends. CDR3 length: 15 residues. Germline loops: CDR1 SGHTA, CDR2 FQGNSA. The CDR3 spells CASTPYGSSSYEQYF. As DNA, the CDR3 is TGTGCCAGCACCCCGTACGGGAGCTCATCCTACGAGCAGTACTTC.

The chain has TRBV11-2 and TRBJ2-1; 10 positions agree with TRBD2. V was clipped by 6 bases and J by 9 bases; unmatched bases: 8. CDR1 and CDR2 from the germline V gene are SGHAT and FQNNGV. The CDR3 covers 14 residues. The CDR3 region is CASSPSGSSGEQFF. CDR3 coding DNA: TGTGCCAGCAGTCCTAGCGGGAGTTCCGGTGAGCAGTTCTTC.

Remarks on this clone: Other DNA sequences in the sample encode the same CDR3. The chain couples TRBV27 to TRBJ1-6, with D uncertain. The ends were cut back, 6 bases at V and 5 bases at J, with 11 bases in the middle. Germline CDR1 reads MNHEY; CDR2 reads SMNVEV (reference sequence). The CDR3 is 14 residues long. CDR3 region: CASSSRRDNSPLHF. The CDR3 DNA sequence: TGTGCCAGCAGCTCCCGACGGGATAATTCACCCCTCCACTTT.

The chain couples TRBV25-1 to TRBJ2-2, with 8 bases aligning to TRBD2. Germline CDR1 reads MGHDK; CDR2 reads SYGVNS. This CDR3 region has 13 residues. The V gene end was trimmed by 7 bases and the J gene end by 6 bases; junction bases not matched to a gene: 4. The CDR3 bases are TGTGCCAGCACGAAGCGGGAGTCCGGGGAGCTGTTTTTT. Protein product: CASTKRESGELFF.

V gene TRBV25-1 combines with J gene TRBJ2-2; 7 nucleotides match TRBD1. There are 14 residues in the CDR3. Unmatched junction bases numbered 1, after V lost 4 bases and J lost 2 bases. Germline V gene lookup returns CDR1 MGHDK and CDR2 SYGVNS. The CDR3 DNA reads as TGTGCCAGCAGTGGACAGGGAAACACCGGGGAGCTGTTTTTT. It codes for CASSGQGNTGELFF.

V is TRBV27 and J is TRBJ1-2; 11 positions match TRBD1. The germline V gene encodes CDR1 MNHEY and CDR2 SMNVEV (reference sequence). The CDR3 runs 15 residues. The ends lost 6 bases at V and 8 bases at J; junction bases unmatched: 11. CDR3 sequence: CASRDVGQGAWGYTF. The CDR3, as DNA: TGTGCCAGCAGAGACGTAGGACAGGGGGCTTGGGGCTACACCTTC.

As regards this clone: The sample holds other DNA sequences that translate to the same CDR3. V and J are TRBV2 and TRBJ2-7, with TRBD2 identical over 7 bases. Germline V gene data show CDR1 as SNHLY and CDR2 as FYNNEI. With 1 base clipped from V and 4 bases from J, the junction kept 4 bases outside the gene matches. The CDR3 consists of 14 residues. For the CDR3, the DNA is TGTGCCAGCAGTGAAGGGGCGGGAGCTTACGAGCAGTACTTC. Amino acids: CASSEGAGAYEQYF. The complete variable domain, with remaining parts taken from reference TRBV2 and TRBJ2-7, reads EPEVTQTPSHQVTQMGQEVILRCVPISNHLYFYWYRQILGQKVEFLVSFYNNEISEKSEIFDDQFSVERPDGSNFTLKIRSTKLEDSAMYFCASSEGAGAYEQYFGPGTRLTVT.

The V and J genes are TRBV28 and TRBJ1-2, with a possible D match to TRBD1 (5 bases). Germline loops: CDR1 MDHEN, CDR2 SYDVKM. Trimming left V 4 bases short and J 6 bases short, with 15 bases between. The CDR3 contains 14 residues. CDR3 in amino acids: CASSSINQGHGYTF. CDR3 DNA: TGTGCCAGCAGTTCAATCAACCAGGGCCATGGCTACACCTTC.

The chain uses TRBV7-6 and TRBJ2-5; 11 nucleotides match TRBD1. The V gene's germline CDR1 is SGHVS and CDR2 FNYEAQ. The ends lost 5 bases at V and 9 bases at J; junction bases unmatched: 11. CDR3 length: 15 residues. The CDR3 sequence is CASSLVGQGVRAQYF. The CDR3 coding sequence is TGTGCCAGCAGCCTAGTGGGACAGGGGGTTCGAGCCCAGTACTTC.

The table lists this clone with a few counts. In the same sample, other DNA sequences code for this CDR3. The chain joins TRBV24-1 to TRBJ2-1; 8 bases are shared with TRBD2. The CDR3 is 16 amino acids. CDR1 and CDR2 from the germline V gene are KGHDR and SFDVKD. After removal of 4 bases from V and 7 bases from J, the junction contained 11 bases not matched to a gene. The CDR3 reads CATSEPTSVLGNEQFF. CDR3 DNA sequence: TGTGCCACCAGTGAACCGACTAGCGTTCTAGGGAATGAGCAGTTCTTC.

The J gene is TRBJ1-5, the V gene TRBV15; 9 positions match TRBD1. The V gene's germline CDR1 is LNHNV and CDR2 YYDKDF (reference sequence). V was pared by 2 bases and J by 6 bases, with 11 bases of the junction left unmatched. The CDR3 is 17 amino acids. The CDR3 DNA is TGTGCCACCAGCAGATATAGGACAGGGGAATCGGGTCAGCCCCAGCATTTT. As protein: CATSRYRTGESGQPQHF.

J is TRBJ1-1 and V is TRBV6-5; D is unresolved. The V and J ends lost 7 bases and 4 bases respectively, with 13 bases between them. CDR3 length: 13 residues. CDR1 MNHEY and CDR2 SVGAGI come from the germline V gene. The CDR3 sequence is CASTQERVTEAFF. CDR3 DNA: TGTGCCAGCACACAAGAGAGGGTCACTGAAGCTTTCTTT.

This clone turned up a few times. The chain is built from TRBV28 and TRBJ1-3; perhaps TRBD1 as D (6 bases). Germline CDR1 and CDR2: MDHEN and SYDVKM. The CDR3 extends over 16 amino acids. V lost 4 bases and J 1 base, leaving 14 bases between the germline ends. CDR3 protein: CASSSPPGQSGNTIYF. Written as DNA, the CDR3 is TGTGCCAGCAGTTCCCCACCCGGACAGTCTGGAAACACCATATATTTT.

This sequence joins TRBV27 and TRBJ2-7, with 11 bases lining up with TRBD2. Germline values: CDR1 MNHEY, CDR2 SMNVEV (reference sequence). V shed 6 bases, J shed 6 bases, and the junction held 4 bases outside the gene matches. This CDR3 is 13 amino acids long. The CDR3, as DNA: TGTGCCAGCAGACTAGCGGGAGTAACCGAGCAGTACTTC. As protein: CASRLAGVTEQYF.

The gene calls are TRBV3-1 (or the pseudogene TRBV3-2) and TRBJ1-1; 8 bases are shared with TRBD1. V dropped 4 bases and J dropped 5; count of bases not matched to a gene: 6. The CDR3 runs 14 residues. CDR1 is LGHDT, CDR2 YNNKEL, per germline (reference sequence). The CDR3 nucleotides read TGTGCCAGCAGCCCAGGGGGCGCGGGGACTGAAGCTTTCTTT. Translated, it gives CASSPGGAGTEAFF.

This chain links TRBV6-5 with TRBJ2-3, with 7 bases aligning to TRBD2. With 6 bases clipped from V and 4 bases from J, the junction kept 10 bases outside the gene matches. Germline values: CDR1 MNHEY, CDR2 SVGAGI. The CDR3 is made up of 15 amino acids. This CDR3 is CASRSGLGHADTQYF. The DNA for the CDR3 is TGTGCCAGCAGATCCGGACTAGGGCACGCAGATACGCAGTATTTT.

The genes are TRBV5-1 and TRBJ2-2; TRBD1 matches 9 bases. The CDR3 spans 15 residues. Germline loops: CDR1 SGHRS, CDR2 YFSETQ. With V trimmed by 8 bases and J by 5 bases, 10 bases remained unmatched. The CDR3 coding sequence is TGCGCCAGGAACGCACAGGGGGCGCGAACCGGGGAGCTGTTTTTT. This encodes CARNAQGARTGELFF.

The chain joins TRBV28 to TRBJ1-2; D unresolved. Germline loops: CDR1 MDHEN, CDR2 SYDVKM. V lost 7 bases and J lost 2, with 5 bases in between. CDR3 size: 11 residues. The CDR3 DNA is TGTGCCAGCAACGGGAACTATGGCTACACCTTC. Translating it yields CASNGNYGYTF.

This chain links TRBV5-1 with TRBJ2-1; TRBD2 matches at 10 bases. V trimming: 5 bases; J trimming: 4 bases; junction bases outside the gene matches: 6. The CDR3 has 15 amino acids. CDR1 and CDR2 from the germline V gene are SGHRS and YFSETQ. The CDR3 here is CASRRTSGNYNEQFF. CDR3 coding DNA: TGCGCCAGCAGACGCACTAGCGGGAATTACAATGAGCAGTTCTTC.

Points on this clone: One end of the junction is discordant with germline, which a read error may explain. This rearrangement joins TRBV6-1 to TRBJ1-1, with TRBD1 matching over 8 bases. The germline V gene has CDR1 MNHNS and CDR2 SASEGT. This CDR3 has 15 amino acids. CDR3 nucleotide sequence: TGTGCCAGCAGTGAATTGTCAGGGGGCGTCACTCAAGCTTTCTTT. This encodes CASSELSGGVTQAFF.